These 27 T cell receptor beta chains were all obtained from the same sample, sequenced in a study of shared clonotypes between healthy human individuals. Some clones are missing from TCRdb's copy, which holds only in-frame ones; the method was immunoSEQ multiplex PCR. Here the sample spans around 720,000 clones, about three quarters being singletons. The specimen was memory CD4+ T cells sorted from blood. Subset given: CD45RA-negative fraction. Receptors were obtained from a woman aged 25 to 39 in good health.

This chain connects TRBV7-2 to TRBJ2-1; D gene ambiguous. CDR3 length: 15 amino acids. With 5 bases removed from V and 0 bases from J, the gap between germline ends came to 11 bases. CDR1 is SGHTA and CDR2 is FQGNSA in the germline V gene. The chain's CDR3 is CASSIHWSSYNEQFF. CDR3 DNA: TGTGCCAGCAGCATCCACTGGAGCTCCTACAATGAGCAGTTCTTC.

The V and J genes are TRBV28 and TRBJ1-2, with unresolved D. Germline V gives CDR1 MDHEN, CDR2 SYDVKM. The CDR3 has 14 amino acids. Trimming cost V 1 base and J 5 bases, with 11 bases left between them. The CDR3 nucleotides are TGTGCCAGCAGTTTATCCGGGGTGGTTTATGGCTACACCTTC. This translates into CASSLSGVVYGYTF.

The gene calls are TRBV27 and TRBJ1-3; D call uncertain. Germline lookup yields CDR1 MNHEY and CDR2 SMNVEV (reference sequence). This CDR3 spans 13 amino acids. V was trimmed by 2 bases and J by 4 bases, leaving 6 bases between them. CDR3 amino acids: CASSLNTGNTIYF. CDR3 coding DNA: TGTGCCAGCAGTTTAAACACGGGAAACACCATATATTTT.

This clone was counted a few times. The J gene is TRBJ2-4, the V gene TRBV2; 15 bases fit TRBD2. Germline V gene sequence: CDR1 SNHLY, CDR2 FYNNEI. J was trimmed by 6 bases and V by 8 bases; bases with no gene match: 5. This CDR3 has 15 amino acids. This CDR3 reads CASSRTSGRGNIQYF. CDR3 nucleotide sequence: TGTGCCAGCTCAAGGACTAGCGGGAGGGGAAACATTCAGTACTTC.

This chain joins TRBV19 and TRBJ1-1; a weak D match, TRBD1 (5 bases). This CDR3 is 15 amino acids long. Germline-derived CDR1 and CDR2 are LNHDA and SQIVND (reference sequence). Trimming removed 4 bases at V and 0 bases at J, with 12 bases between. CDR3 DNA: TGTGCCAGTAGTACACACCTACAGGTGAACACTGAAGCTTTCTTT. Translating gives CASSTHLQVNTEAFF.

The chain employs TRBV30 and TRBJ2-1, with D perhaps matching TRBD2 (6 bases). The CDR3 is 14 amino acids. From germline, CDR1 is GTSNPN and CDR2 SVGIG (reference sequence). The V end lost 3 bases, the J end lost 3 bases, and 12 bases lay between the germline ends. CDR3 in amino acids: CAWRRDGSYNEQFF. The CDR3 bases are TGTGCCTGGAGACGCGACGGGAGCTACAATGAGCAGTTCTTC.

This rearrangement joins TRBV5-6 to TRBJ1-4, with D unclear. The V end lost 2 bases, the J end lost 4 bases, and 3 bases lay between the germline ends. Germline values: CDR1 SGHDT, CDR2 YYEEEE. This CDR3 has 12 residues. CDR3 in DNA: TGTGCCAGCAGCTTCAGTAATGAAAAACTGTTTTTT. This gives the protein CASSFSNEKLFF.

This clone occurred many times. This chain connects TRBV6-6 to TRBJ1-4; the D is unclear. The germline CDR1 and CDR2 sequences are MNHNY and SVGAGI (reference sequence). This CDR3 spans 11 amino acids. V lost 5 bases and J lost 7, with 5 bases in between. CDR3 protein: CASSVREKLFF. The CDR3 nucleotides read TGTGCCAGCAGTGTACGTGAAAAACTGTTTTTT.

This clone was detected only a few times. J is TRBJ2-1 and V is TRBV2; TRBD1 matches at 7 bases. The CDR3 is 12 amino acids. Germline V gene data show CDR1 as SNHLY and CDR2 as FYNNEI. V was clipped by 7 bases and J by 8 bases; unmatched bases: 5. CDR3 sequence (DNA): TGTGCCAGCACTTACAGGGGAGATGAGCAGTTCTTC. Translating it yields CASTYRGDEQFF.

The chain couples TRBV19 to TRBJ1-5, with 10 bases lining up with TRBD1. CDR1 is LNHDA, CDR2 SQIVND, per germline (reference sequence). The CDR3 sequence is 15 residues long. With V trimmed by 6 bases and J by 2 bases, 4 bases remained unmatched. CDR3: CASSPTGGRNQPQHF. CDR3 nucleotides: TGTGCCAGTAGCCCGACAGGGGGCCGCAATCAGCCCCAGCATTTT.

The chain uses TRBV5-1 and TRBJ1-2; 11 bases are a match to TRBD1. Germline-derived CDR1 and CDR2 are SGHRS and YFSETQ. The CDR3 runs to 15 residues. Losses at the gene ends were 0 bases for V and 4 bases for J; bases not matched to a gene: 2. The CDR3 bases are TGCGCCAGCAGCTTGGGGACAGGGGGCCTCTATGGCTACACCTTC. This codes for CASSLGTGGLYGYTF.

The J gene is TRBJ2-7, the V gene TRBV27, with a possible D match to TRBD1 (6 bases). The CDR3 has 16 residues. V shed 5 bases and J shed 0 bases, with 17 bases lying between them. The germline V gene has CDR1 MNHEY and CDR2 SMNVEV (reference sequence). In nucleotides, the CDR3 is TGTGCCAGCAGTCTGACAGGCCGTGGAAGCTCCTACGAGCAGTACTTC. Amino acid sequence: CASSLTGRGSSYEQYF.

This clone was observed a few times. V usage is TRBV6-5 and J usage is TRBJ2-1; TRBD1 agrees at 9 bases. Trimming removed 6 bases from V and 3 bases from J; junction bases left unmatched: 6. The length of the CDR3 is 15 residues. Germline V gives CDR1 MNHEY, CDR2 SVGAGI. In DNA form, the CDR3 reads TGTGCCAGCAGACCGGGACAGGGAGGCTACAATGAGCAGTTCTTC. Its translation is CASRPGQGGYNEQFF.

CDR3 in DNA: TGCGCCAGCAGCTTGGGTAGCGGGAGAGTTGCTTTCGAGCAGTACTTC. Its protein product is CASSLGSGRVAFEQYF. V usage is TRBV5-1 and J usage is TRBJ2-7, with 9 nucleotides matching TRBD2. V shed 0 bases, J shed 6 bases, and the junction held 10 bases outside the gene matches. Germline V gene sequence: CDR1 SGHRS, CDR2 YFSETQ. This CDR3 has 16 amino acids.

The J gene is TRBJ2-1, the V gene TRBV7-9, with 10 bases aligning to TRBD2. The CDR3 spans 15 residues. Germline V gene lookup returns CDR1 SEHNR and CDR2 FQNEAQ (reference sequence). Trimming took 8 bases from V and 6 from J; bases not matched to a gene: 10. The CDR3 spells CASSRELAGSNEQFF. As DNA, the CDR3 is TGTGCCAGCTCCCGTGAACTAGCGGGAAGCAATGAGCAGTTCTTC.

The rearrangement links TRBV4-2 to TRBJ2-5; D not resolved. The CDR3 is made up of 13 amino acids. Germline CDR1 is LGHNA and CDR2 is YNFKEQ. V was trimmed by 1 base and J by 4 bases, leaving 7 bases between them. CDR3 sequence reads: CASSQGPGETQYF. The CDR3 nucleotides are TGTGCCAGCAGCCAAGGTCCGGGAGAGACCCAGTACTTC.

On this clone: At the DNA level, this CDR3 is encoded by other sequences in the same sample as well. The V and J genes are TRBV28 and TRBJ1-2; TRBD1 aligns across 7 bases. With V trimmed by 6 bases and J by 2 bases, 9 bases remained unmatched. This CDR3 is built from 15 residues. The germline CDR1 and CDR2 sequences are MDHEN and SYDVKM. CDR3 coding DNA: TGTGCCAGCAGCCTCCCAGGGACAGCCAACTATGGCTACACCTTC. This sequence encodes CASSLPGTANYGYTF.

V is TRBV10-3 and J is TRBJ2-5; TRBD1 is a possible D gene (6 bases). The CDR3 has 12 residues. Trimming removed 9 bases at V and 4 bases at J, with 12 bases between. Germline V gene sequence: CDR1 ENHRY, CDR2 SYGVKD. CDR3 loop: CAIGTPGETQYF. CDR3 nucleotide sequence: TGTGCCATAGGGACACCCGGAGAGACCCAGTACTTC.

A single count supports this clone. The CDR3 region is CASSVGGLATGELFF. CDR3 nucleotide sequence: TGCGCCAGCAGTGTTGGGGGGCTGGCCACCGGGGAGCTGTTTTTT. The V and J genes are TRBV5-1 and TRBJ2-2; D possibly matches TRBD1 or TRBD2 (6 bases each). Germline CDR1 and CDR2: SGHRS and YFSETQ. V lost 5 bases to trimming and J lost 4 bases, with 15 bases between them. The CDR3 is 15 amino acids.

The J gene is TRBJ2-7, the V gene TRBV5-1; possible D gene TRBD1, 6 bases. The CDR3 is 14 amino acids. Trimming removed 2 bases at V and 0 bases at J, with 9 bases between. The germline gives CDR1 SGHRS, CDR2 YFSETQ. The CDR3 DNA is TGCGCCAGCAGCTTAGACAGGACCTCCTACGAGCAGTACTTC. This gives the protein CASSLDRTSYEQYF.

Note on this clone: This sample also contains other DNA sequences that code for the same CDR3. The CDR3 DNA reads as TGTGCCAGCAGTTCAGGGAACTACGAGCAGTACTTC. Translated: CASSSGNYEQYF. The rearrangement joins TRBV6-6 to TRBJ2-7; tentative D call: TRBD1 (5 bases). The germline V gene encodes CDR1 MNHNY and CDR2 SVGAGI (reference sequence). V was pared by 4 bases and J by 3 bases, with 7 bases between. This CDR3 contains 12 residues.

This chain links TRBV27 with TRBJ2-5; perhaps TRBD1 as D (5 bases). The CDR3 consists of 14 residues. CDR1 is MNHEY and CDR2 is SMNVEV in the germline V gene (reference sequence). V lost 3 bases to trimming and J lost 4 bases, with 12 bases between them. Written as DNA, the CDR3 is TGTGCCAGCAGTTTTCAGGGCTCCCTAGAGACCCAGTACTTC. This encodes CASSFQGSLETQYF.

As for this clone: The junction shows a germline mismatch at one end, possibly a read error. This rearrangement joins TRBV6-1 to TRBJ2-7, with D tentatively TRBD1 (6 bases). From germline, CDR1 is MNHNS and CDR2 SASEGT. The CDR3 is 14 residues long. The CDR3 DNA sequence: TGTGCCAGCAGAGAAGGACAGCTCAACGGCGAGCAGTACTTC. This sequence encodes CASREGQLNGEQYF.

The chain combines TRBV7-2 with TRBJ2-7, with 7 bases that match TRBD2. The V gene end was trimmed by 8 bases and the J gene end by 0 bases; junction bases not matched to a gene: 7. Germline V gene lookup returns CDR1 SGHTA and CDR2 FQGNSA. The CDR3 spans 14 residues. The CDR3 DNA is TGTGCCAGCCGGGCGGGAGAAGTCTCCTACGAGCAGTACTTC. The encoded protein is CASRAGEVSYEQYF.

The chain links TRBV7-9 to TRBJ2-3, with D possibly being TRBD1 (6 bases). In germline, CDR1 is SEHNR, CDR2 FQNEAQ (reference sequence). The V gene lost 7 bases and the J gene lost 6 bases, with 17 bases spanning the gap. CDR3 length: 14 residues. The CDR3 DNA reads TGTGCCAGCAAAAGACAGGACGGCTCGGATACGCAGTATTTT. Translating gives CASKRQDGSDTQYF.

The J gene is TRBJ2-7, the V gene TRBV2, with 9 bases that match TRBD2. The trim removed 2 bases at V and 4 bases at J, leaving 9 bases unmatched. CDR3 length: 16 amino acids. The V gene's germline CDR1 is SNHLY and CDR2 FYNNEI. In nucleotides, the CDR3 is TGTGCCAGCAGTGAAAGCGGGAGGAAATTCAGGTACGAGCAGTACTTC. This gives the protein CASSESGRKFRYEQYF.

This chain links TRBV4-2 with TRBJ2-5; 8 nucleotides line up with TRBD2. Germline V CDR1 and CDR2: LGHNA, YNFKEQ. This CDR3 comprises 14 residues. V trimming: 3 bases; J trimming: 4 bases; junction bases outside the gene matches: 4. CDR3 residues: CASSQTSVPETQYF. The CDR3, as DNA: TGTGCCAGCAGCCAGACTAGCGTGCCAGAGACCCAGTACTTC.